This T cell receptor (beta chain) stems from a study of identical twins. There were only healthy Caucasians among the donors. Study-wide results and caveats: Possibly, invariant MAIT and iNKT cells partly confounded zero-insertion analyses. Abundant beta clonotypes from cord blood bore fewer insertions; memory repertoires lacked this pattern.

This CDR3 spans 15 amino acids. Looked up from germline, CDR1 is MGHDK and CDR2 is SYGVNS. The V gene lost 1 base and the J gene lost 2 bases, with 12 bases spanning the gap. This clonotype was detected only a few times. Antigen specificity is unknown. In TCRdb, the 5' RACE reads were re-called with MiXCR into one record per CDR3 protein. The sample carries 1.5 million to 2 million distinct CDR3 sequences, about 31% recorded once. The sequenced sample consisted of cord blood. The genes are TRBV25-1 and TRBJ2-7, with D uncertain. The clonotype comes from a newborn girl in good health. The CDR3: CASSELKGRAYEQYF. CDR3 coding DNA: TGTGCCAGCAGTGAATTGAAGGGCCGGGCCTACGAGCAGTACTTC.